The source of this TCR beta chain is a study of blood T cell repertoires in COVID-19. For the study at large: The United States, Italy and Spain provided the acute and convalescent COVID-19 samples.

Sequencing used immunoSEQ multiplex PCR; TCRdb keeps in-frame clones, though not all of them. The sample lists roughly 400,000 clones, around 92% occurring once. The origin of this receptor is a woman aged 25 to 39 who had recovered from COVID-19. The specimen sequenced was PBMCs or T cells enriched from blood (not recorded which).

The CDR3 region has the DNA TGTGCCAGCAGTGAGGCACTAGCGGCGGGCTACGAGCAGTACTTC. Translation gives CASSEALAAGYEQYF. The V call is TRBV6-1, the J call TRBJ2-7; TRBD2 aligns across 8 bases. The CDR3 length is 15 residues. CDR1 and CDR2 from the germline V gene are MNHNS and SASEGT. V was pared by 3 bases and J by 3 bases, with 7 bases of the junction left unmatched.